The rows below give T cell receptor beta chains drawn from one sample of a study of long-term antiretroviral therapy in people with HIV. The data were produced by immunoSEQ multiplex PCR, yet TCRdb's version contains in-frame clones alone and is incomplete. The sample lists some 30,000 clones, 80% to 95% occurring once. The material sequenced was unsorted PBMCs, taken 3.1 years after starting antiretroviral therapy. The receptors stem from a man between 18 and 29 years old with HIV. CDR3s include the opening cysteine and the closing phenylalanine or tryptophan. A D gene is named only where the DNA matches it firmly. Where a row states a size, it is once, few, many or the class of an expanded clone; other rows omit it.

j_call: TRBJ2-2
d_call: NA
clone_size: NA
v_call: TRBV6-5
cdr3_aa: CASSYQGPSGELFF
cdr3_nt: TGTGCCAGCAGTTATCAGGGGCCGTCCGGGGAGCTGTTTTTT

j_call: TRBJ1-4
d_call: NA
clone_size: once
v_call: TRBV4-1
cdr3_aa: CASSQEGTQANEKLFF
cdr3_nt: TGCGCCAGCAGCCAAGAAGGAACCCAGGCTAATGAAAAACTGTTTTTT

j_call: TRBJ2-3
d_call: NA
clone_size: NA
v_call: TRBV19
cdr3_aa: CASRASSRDTQYF
cdr3_nt: TGTGCCAGTAGAGCATCATCCAGAGATACGCAGTATTTT

j_call: TRBJ2-3
d_call: TRBD2
clone_size: NA
v_call: TRBV27
cdr3_aa: CASMTSGIADTQYF
cdr3_nt: TGTGCCAGCATGACTAGCGGGATTGCAGATACGCAGTATTTT

j_call: TRBJ1-1
d_call: TRBD1
clone_size: NA
v_call: TRBV4-1
cdr3_aa: CASSPGQGAALNTEAFF
cdr3_nt: TGCGCCAGCAGCCCAGGACAGGGGGCGGCCTTGAACACTGAAGCTTTCTTT

j_call: TRBJ2-1
d_call: TRBD2
clone_size: once
v_call: TRBV25-1
cdr3_aa: CASSESSGSGESAYEQFF
cdr3_nt: TGTGCCAGCAGTGAATCTAGCGGGAGTGGCGAATCGGCCTATGAGCAGTTCTTC

j_call: TRBJ2-7
d_call: NA
clone_size: NA
v_call: TRBV7-6
cdr3_aa: CASSLAAGYEQYF
cdr3_nt: TGTGCCAGCAGCTTAGCGGCAGGCTACGAGCAGTACTTC

j_call: TRBJ1-2
d_call: NA
clone_size: NA
v_call: TRBV13
cdr3_aa: CATSTGFGYTF
cdr3_nt: TGTGCCACCTCAACAGGCTTTGGCTACACCTTC

j_call: TRBJ1-3
d_call: NA
clone_size: NA
v_call: TRBV19
cdr3_aa: CASRPSGNGNTIYF
cdr3_nt: TGTGCCAGTAGACCTTCTGGGAATGGAAACACCATATATTTT

j_call: TRBJ2-7
d_call: NA
clone_size: few
v_call: TRBV4-1
cdr3_aa: CASSHQDVPGYEQYF
cdr3_nt: TGCGCCAGCAGCCACCAAGACGTCCCCGGGTACGAGCAGTACTTC

j_call: TRBJ1-5
d_call: NA
clone_size: NA
v_call: TRBV7-8
cdr3_aa: CASSSQRTVRPQHF
cdr3_nt: TGTGCCAGCAGCTCCCAGAGGACCGTCAGGCCCCAGCATTTT

j_call: TRBJ1-6
d_call: TRBD1
clone_size: NA
v_call: TRBV25-1
cdr3_aa: CASSEVGTGIAPLHF
cdr3_nt: TGTGCCAGCAGTGAGGTCGGGACAGGGATTGCACCCCTCCACTTT

j_call: TRBJ2-3
d_call: TRBD2
clone_size: NA
v_call: TRBV7-9
cdr3_aa: CASSVTSGGGTDTQYF
cdr3_nt: TGTGCCAGCAGCGTAACTAGCGGGGGCGGGACAGATACGCAGTATTTT

j_call: TRBJ2-1
d_call: NA
clone_size: NA
v_call: TRBV7-9
cdr3_aa: CASSFGATSSYNEQFF
cdr3_nt: TGTGCCAGCAGCTTTGGGGCAACGAGCTCCTACAATGAGCAGTTCTTC

j_call: TRBJ2-3
d_call: TRBD2
clone_size: NA
v_call: TRBV2
cdr3_aa: CATQDGGGSDTQYF
cdr3_nt: TGTGCCACCCAAGACGGCGGGGGGTCAGATACGCAGTATTTT

j_call: TRBJ1-2
d_call: NA
clone_size: NA
v_call: TRBV5-6
cdr3_aa: CASSPADYGYTF
cdr3_nt: TGTGCCAGCAGCCCGGCTGATTATGGCTACACCTTC

j_call: TRBJ1-1
d_call: TRBD1
clone_size: NA
v_call: TRBV27
cdr3_aa: CASSSDRGVYTEAFF
cdr3_nt: TGTGCCAGCAGTTCGGACAGGGGAGTGTACACTGAAGCTTTCTTT

j_call: TRBJ2-7
d_call: TRBD2
clone_size: NA
v_call: TRBV4-1
cdr3_aa: CASSQGGGAYEQYF
cdr3_nt: TGCGCCAGCAGCCAAGGGGGGGGTGCCTACGAGCAGTACTTC

j_call: TRBJ2-7
d_call: TRBD1
clone_size: NA
v_call: TRBV11-2
cdr3_aa: CASSLGQGGYEQYF
cdr3_nt: TGTGCCAGCAGCTTGGGACAGGGAGGCTACGAGCAGTACTTC

j_call: TRBJ2-3
d_call: TRBD2
clone_size: NA
v_call: TRBV11-2
cdr3_aa: CASSSIRGTSGDRDTQYF
cdr3_nt: TGTGCCAGCAGCTCTATCCGAGGGACTAGCGGGGACCGAGATACGCAGTATTTT

j_call: TRBJ1-2
d_call: NA
clone_size: NA
v_call: TRBV7-9
cdr3_aa: CASSLGTAEGYTF
cdr3_nt: TGTGCCAGCAGCTTAGGGACGGCTGAAGGCTACACCTTC

j_call: TRBJ1-6
d_call: TRBD1
clone_size: NA
v_call: TRBV7-9
cdr3_aa: CASSLSRQGGSPLHF
cdr3_nt: TGTGCCAGCAGCCTCTCAAGACAGGGTGGATCACCCCTCCACTTT

j_call: TRBJ2-1
d_call: NA
clone_size: NA
v_call: TRBV30
cdr3_aa: CAWSGTSIHNEQFF
cdr3_nt: TGTGCCTGGAGCGGGACTTCGATCCACAATGAGCAGTTCTTC

j_call: TRBJ1-2
d_call: NA
clone_size: NA
v_call: TRBV4-2
cdr3_aa: CASSPAGSRHEGYTF
cdr3_nt: TGTGCCAGCAGCCCAGCCGGGAGCAGGCATGAGGGCTACACCTTC

j_call: TRBJ1-1
d_call: TRBD1
clone_size: once
v_call: TRBV29-1
cdr3_aa: CSVLGQGNTEAFF
cdr3_nt: TGCAGCGTTCTTGGACAGGGAAACACTGAAGCTTTCTTT

j_call: TRBJ2-3
d_call: NA
clone_size: NA
v_call: TRBV6-5
cdr3_aa: CASRQTDTQYF
cdr3_nt: TGTGCCAGCAGGCAGACAGATACGCAGTATTTT

j_call: TRBJ2-3
d_call: NA
clone_size: NA
v_call: TRBV27
cdr3_aa: CASSSGAGAGPGADTQYF
cdr3_nt: TGTGCCAGCAGTTCCGGAGCCGGGGCAGGTCCCGGGGCAGATACGCAGTATTTT

j_call: TRBJ2-2
d_call: NA
clone_size: NA
v_call: TRBV4-3
cdr3_aa: CASSQDRAGELFF
cdr3_nt: TGCGCCAGCAGCCAAGACAGGGCCGGGGAGCTGTTTTTT

j_call: TRBJ2-7
d_call: NA
clone_size: NA
v_call: TRBV27
cdr3_aa: CASSLFALSYEQYF
cdr3_nt: TGTGCCAGCAGTTTATTTGCTCTTTCCTACGAGCAGTACTTC